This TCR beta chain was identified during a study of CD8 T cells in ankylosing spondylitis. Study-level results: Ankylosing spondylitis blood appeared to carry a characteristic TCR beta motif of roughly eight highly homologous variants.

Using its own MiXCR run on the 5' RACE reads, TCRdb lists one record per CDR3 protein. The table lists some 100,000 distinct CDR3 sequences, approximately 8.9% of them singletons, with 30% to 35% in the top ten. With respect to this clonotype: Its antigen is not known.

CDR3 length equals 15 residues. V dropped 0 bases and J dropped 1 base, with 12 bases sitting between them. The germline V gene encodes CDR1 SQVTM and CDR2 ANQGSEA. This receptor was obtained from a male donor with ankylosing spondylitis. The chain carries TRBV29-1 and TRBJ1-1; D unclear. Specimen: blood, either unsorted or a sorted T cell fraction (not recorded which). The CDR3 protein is CSVEDGRARNTEAFF. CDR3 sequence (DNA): TGCAGCGTTGAAGATGGGCGGGCGCGGAACACTGAAGCTTTCTTT. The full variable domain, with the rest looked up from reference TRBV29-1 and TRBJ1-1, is SAVISQKPSRDICQRGTSLTIQCQVDSQVTMMFWYRQQPGQSLTLIATANQGSEATYESGFVIDKFPISRPNLTFSTLTVSNMSPEDSSIYLCSVEDGRARNTEAFFGQGTRLTVV.